This T cell receptor beta chain was retrieved from a study of blood T cell repertoires in COVID-19 (TCRdb year 2020). With regard to the full study: Samples from collaborators originated in the United States, Italy and Spain and spanned both the acute and convalescent phases of COVID-19. The prospective study material was composed of cDNA or gDNA derived from T cells, B-cell-depleted T cells, or PBMCs. The dataset comprised deeply sampled blood TCRbeta repertoires from subjects exposed to, actively infected with, or recovered from COVID-19. The repertoires were made available in a free public database intended to serve as a resource for research on the immune response to SARS-CoV-2. Samples were obtained from the ongoing ImmuneRACE study (first 160 participants) and from some 1,300 subjects provided by 6 global collaborators. Sample metadata almost always included a de-identified subject ID, COVID-19 status, age in years and sex. Where available, HLA class I and class II types were obtained from metadata supplied by the sample provider rather than from assay-based typing.

Reading from cysteine to phenylalanine, the CDR3 counts 19 amino acids. CDR3 DNA only is kept here, 57 bases in frame from base 1. According to the germline V gene, CDR1 reads KGHDR and CDR2 reads SFDVKD. The V and J ends are trimmed by 3 bases and 2 bases, leaving 25 bases between them. Points the paper makes about the study in general: Clinical and demographic metadata were provided uncurated, with the amount varying by source and participant.

Of note for this clone: Its antigen is still unknown. It has no much larger one-base neighbor in the sample; base qualities were not kept.

TCRbeta CDR3 regions were amplified from genomic DNA by means of the immunoSEQ Assay, a bias-controlled multiplex PCR. The paper's data handling went like this. Nucleated cell counts per sample were estimated from amplification of reference gene primers within the assay. Sequence reads were collapsed and filtered to measure the absolute abundance of every unique TCRbeta CDR3 rearrangement. Productive Simpson clonality was computed per sample as the square root of Simpson's diversity index over productive rearrangements. The source is immuneACCESS, and TCRdb retained only in-frame sequences with V and J called. Part of the clones is not carried over; for the studies checked, unresolved V genes explain less than half of this, and the remainder is unexplained. The DNA was the basis for D and trimming; V, J and clone size are from that table. Here the sample has approximately 140,000 clones; about 90% occur a single time. The top ten constitute about 4.2% of the sample.

Each collaborating institution followed its own protocols to collect whole blood in K2EDTA tubes. For TCRbeta analysis, collaborator samples were shipped as frozen whole blood, as isolated PBMCs, or as DNA extracted from either sample type. The V gene is TRBV24-1 and the J gene is TRBJ2-7; the D gene is perhaps TRBD2, on 8 matching bases. Material: peripheral blood. The source of this sequence is a woman aged 55-75 years with active or convalescent COVID-19. CDR3 region: CATSDPQGWLAGETYEQYF. The DNA sequence reads TGTGCCACCAGTGATCCACAGGGGTGGCTAGCGGGCGAAACCTACGAGCAGTACTTC.